This entry lists 5 T cell receptor beta chains sequenced from one sample in a study of shared clonotypes between healthy human individuals. TCRdb's table, derived via immunoSEQ multiplex PCR, lists solely in-frame clones and lacks some. The sample shows roughly 410,000 clones, around 96% of them seen only once. Input material: memory CD8+ T cells sorted from blood. Described subset: CD45RO+ cells pooled with CCR7-negative TemRA cells. These receptors came from a man aged 30 to 45 in good health.

This rearrangement joins TRBV5-1 to TRBJ2-3; D may be TRBD1 (5 bases). CDR1 is SGHRS, CDR2 YFSETQ, per germline. V lost 6 bases and J lost 4, with 21 bases in between. The CDR3 is 16 residues long. CDR3 sequence (DNA): TGCGCCAGCACCCTACTAAAAACAGGTAGGCCAGATACGCAGTATTTT. Its protein is CASTLLKTGRPDTQYF.

A note on this clone: Other DNA sequences in the sample encode the same CDR3. The V call is TRBV5-6, the J call TRBJ2-7; D ambiguous. V was pared by 2 bases and J by 4 bases, with 7 bases between. The CDR3 extends over 12 amino acids. Germline values: CDR1 SGHDT, CDR2 YYEEEE. In nucleotides, the CDR3 is TGTGCCAGCAGCTTTCGAGTTTACGAGCAGTACTTC. Translation gives CASSFRVYEQYF.

As regards this clone: Other nucleotide sequences from this sample produce the same CDR3. V gene TRBV5-1 combines with J gene TRBJ2-2; 8 positions match TRBD1. Germline V gene sequence: CDR1 SGHRS, CDR2 YFSETQ. The CDR3 spans 15 residues. J gave up 0 bases and V 4 bases, and 2 bases lay outside the gene matches. The CDR3 coding sequence is TGCGCCAGCAGCCTACAGGGGGCGAACACCGGGGAGCTGTTTTTT. It translates to CASSLQGANTGELFF. Complete variable domain (other parts from reference TRBV5-1 and TRBJ2-2): KAGVTQTPRYLIKTRGQQVTLSCSPISGHRSVSWYQQTPGQGLQFLFEYFSETQRNKGNFPGRFSGRQFSNSRSEMNVSTLELGDSALYLCASSLQGANTGELFFGEGSRLTVL.

This clone has a handful of counts. This chain links TRBV10-1 with TRBJ1-5; D gene uncertain. The CDR3 is made up of 13 amino acids. Germline V CDR1 and CDR2: WNHNN, SYGVQD (reference sequence). With 2 bases removed from V and 5 bases from J, the gap between germline ends came to 7 bases. The CDR3 nucleotides are TGCGCCAGCAGTGAGAACAGATATCAGCCCCAGCATTTT. It is translated as CASSENRYQPQHF.

The CDR3 region has the DNA TGTGCCAGCAGCTCCCTTTTTGATAGCGGGAACAATGAGCAGTTCTTC. It encodes CASSSLFDSGNNEQFF. The genes are TRBV11-2 and TRBJ2-1, with 8 bases lining up with TRBD2. From germline, CDR1 is SGHAT and CDR2 FQNNGV. Trimming at V came to 4 bases and at J to 5 bases, leaving 10 bases not matched to a gene. The CDR3 covers 16 residues.